These 24 T cell receptor beta chains share one sample of origin, sequenced in a study of CD8+CD57+ T cells in acquired aplastic anemia (dated by TCRdb to the late 2010s). The patients picked for sequencing were ones in whom flow cytometry had shown an expansion of CD8+CD57+ cells. TCRdb shows the sequencer as Illumina HiSeq 2000. TCR beta VDJ combination and CDR3 sequence profiling used genomic DNA as the template. Starting from the raw public reads, TCRdb applied fastp trimming at Q25, assembled clones with MiXCR and retained in-frame beta chains. Entries that share a CDR3 protein sequence are merged under the most common genes and DNA. The sample profile shows about 260,000 distinct CDR3 sequences; approximately 80% of them were found once. Clones ranked in the top ten supply about 41% of the sample. The sequencing input was sorted CD4+, CD8+, or CD8+CD57+ T cells (not recorded which) from PBMCs. These receptors were obtained from a human donor with aplastic anemia.

Of note for this clonotype: This CDR3 fails to terminate in the conserved phenylalanine or tryptophan, so it likely reflects a read error. The DNA is omitted, as the CDR3 cannot be located on it reliably, and the CDR3 follows TCRdb's listing. The V and J genes are TRBV2 and TRBJ2-6. The CDR3 extends over 15 residues, inclusive of both ends. Germline CDR1 and CDR2: SNHLY and FYNNEI. The CDR3 spells CASGEGGSEAQVLTS.

This clonotype was observed a single time. A junction boundary mismatches the germline segment, possibly from a read error. The chain has TRBV7-8 and TRBJ1-5, with D possibly TRBD1 on 5 matching bases. CDR1 is SGHVS and CDR2 is FQNEAQ in the germline V gene. This CDR3 comprises 17 residues. The CDR3 region has the DNA TGTGCCAGCAGCTTAACTTGGGGCCAGGTCCTACGAGCACCCCAGCACTTT. Its translation is CASSLTWGQVLRAPQHF.

The V gene is TRBV5-6, the J gene TRBJ1-1, with TRBD1 matching over 8 bases. The CDR3 has 14 amino acids. Germline assignment: CDR1 SGHDT and CDR2 YYEEEE. The V segment lost 4 bases and the J segment 0 bases; nucleotides outside the gene matches: 2. The DNA of the CDR3 is TGTGCCAGCAGCCTGGGACAGGTGAACACTGAAGCTTTCTTT. Amino acid sequence: CASSLGQVNTEAFF.

Many counts were recorded for this clonotype. A read error may explain this, as a much larger clone is one base away. The chain employs TRBV19 and TRBJ2-1; D tentatively fits TRBD1 or TRBD2 (7 bases each). The CDR3 spans 14 residues. Looked up from germline, CDR1 is LNHDA and CDR2 is SQIVND (reference sequence). In DNA form, the CDR3 reads TGTACCAGTAGTATGGGGAGGGGGCTAGGTGAGCAGTTCTTC. Translation: CTSSMGRGLGEQFF.

This clonotype appeared a single time. It is likely a read error, because the conserved phenylalanine at the end of the CDR3 is missing. The DNA is omitted, as the CDR3 cannot be located on it reliably, and the CDR3 follows TCRdb's listing. This chain connects TRBV2 to TRBJ2-3; TRBD2 is the table's D call, not checked against the DNA. Counting both end residues, the CDR3 totals 15 amino acids. Germline-derived CDR1 and CDR2 are SNHLY and FYNNEI. The CDR3 loop is CAATRGRANGDTFGS.

This chain uses TRBV7-8 with TRBJ1-2; D is ambiguous. In germline, CDR1 is SGHVS, CDR2 FQNEAQ. Trimming shortened V by 3 bases and J by 11 bases, and 25 bases separated the two germline ends. This CDR3 has 16 amino acids. The chain's CDR3 is CASSLEGDRDTHYYTF. The CDR3 DNA follows: TGTGCCAGCAGCTTGGAGGGAGATCGGGATACGCATTATTACACCTTC.

CDR3 in DNA: TGTGCCACCAGCAGCCGTAGTCAGCAAGAGACCCAGTACTTC. Encoded protein: CATSSRSQQETQYF. The chain employs TRBV15 and TRBJ2-5; D ambiguous. V lost 3 bases to trimming and J lost 2 bases, with 10 bases between them. The germline V gene has CDR1 LNHNV and CDR2 YYDKDF (reference sequence). CDR3 length: 14 residues.

The genes are TRBV7-6 and TRBJ2-5, with a possible D match to TRBD1 (6 bases). The V gene's germline CDR1 is SGHVS and CDR2 FNYEAQ. The CDR3 is 12 residues long. Trimming took 9 bases from V and 5 from J, leaving 13 bases between them. The CDR3 region has the DNA TGTGCCAGAAAGGGGGAAAGGGAGACCCAGTACTTC. Translated: CARKGERETQYF.

The CDR3, as DNA: TGTGCCAGCGGCGTCGGGGGCACAGCTAAGAAGTATTTT. Encoded protein: CASGVGGTAKKYF. The chain is built from TRBV7-8 and TRBJ2-3, with D perhaps being TRBD1 or TRBD2 (6 bases each). The germline V gene has CDR1 SGHVS and CDR2 FQNEAQ. The CDR3 has 13 residues. Trimming removed 8 bases from V and 13 bases from J, with 22 bases in between.

The chain employs TRBV7-2 and TRBJ1-6, with D tentatively TRBD1 (5 bases). The germline CDR1 and CDR2 sequences are SGHTA and FQGNSA. CDR3 length: 13 residues. The V end lost 1 base, the J end lost 18 bases, and 16 bases lay between the germline ends. In nucleotides, the CDR3 is TGTGCCAGCAGCTTAGATGTCAGGGTGACCACCCACTTT. It codes for CASSLDVRVTTHF. The variable domain in full, completed from reference TRBV7-2 and TRBJ1-6, reads GAGVSQSPSNKVTEKGKDVELRCDPISGHTALYWYRQSLGQGLEFLIYFQGNSAPDKSGLPSDRFSAERTGGSVSTLTIQRTQQEDSAVYLCASSLDVRVTTHFGNGTRLTVT.

The chain has TRBV2 and TRBJ1-1; 7 nucleotides line up with TRBD1. The CDR3 spans 18 residues. Germline lookup yields CDR1 SNHLY and CDR2 FYNNEI. V gave up 8 bases and J gave up 1 base; unmatched junction bases: 19. CDR3 sequence (DNA): TGTGCCAGCGGGAGAAGGCCGGGACAGCACGACCCGAACACTGAAGCTTTCTTT. It specifies CASGRRPGQHDPNTEAFF.

This chain links TRBV20-1 with TRBJ1-4; D is unclear. Germline lookup yields CDR1 DFQATT and CDR2 SNEGSKA (reference sequence). The CDR3 has 15 residues. Trimming stripped 0 bases from V and 6 bases from J, with 14 bases between. The CDR3 DNA sequence: TGCAGTGCTAGAGACTTGGAGGACTATGATGAAAAACTGTTTTTT. Its translation is CSARDLEDYDEKLFF.

This clonotype was seen a single time. The junction and the germline gene differ at one end; a read error may be behind it. This rearrangement joins TRBV7-8 to TRBJ2-5, with D possibly being TRBD1 or TRBD2 (5 bases each). The CDR3 totals 13 residues. Germline assignment: CDR1 SGHVS and CDR2 FQNEAQ. The CDR3 DNA reads as TGTGCCAGCAGCTTCCGAGGGGAAGAGGAAAAGCTGTTC. Translated, it gives CASSFRGEEEKLF.

This clonotype was found once. The chain joins TRBV11-1 to TRBJ1-1; the D is unclear. The CDR3 extends over 15 amino acids. Germline V gene lookup returns CDR1 SGHAT and CDR2 FQDESV (reference sequence). The V gene lost 5 bases and the J gene lost 1 base, with 14 bases spanning the gap. The CDR3 is CASSRQLGANTEAFF. CDR3 DNA sequence: TGTGCCAGCAGCCGCCAGTTGGGAGCGAACACTGAAGCTTTCTTT.

The chain joins TRBV11-3 to TRBJ1-2; D remains unclear. Germline-derived CDR1 and CDR2 are SGHNT and YENEEA. The CDR3 is 15 residues long. V gave up 3 bases and J gave up 3 bases, with 14 bases separating them. As DNA, the CDR3 is TGTGCCAGCAGCTTGACTGTGAGAGCCGACTATGGCTACACCTTC. It is translated as CASSLTVRADYGYTF. Full variable domain (outside the CDR3, taken from reference TRBV11-3 and TRBJ1-2): EAGVVQSPRYKIIEKKQPVAFWCNPISGHNTLYWYLQNLGQGPELLIRYENEEAVDDSQLPKDRFSAERLKGVDSTLKIQPAELGDSAVYLCASSLTVRADYGYTFGSGTRLTVV.

This clonotype has only a few counts. Germline and junction disagree at one end, which may indicate a read error. The chain combines TRBV7-8 with TRBJ2-3; D not certain. There are 14 residues in the CDR3. Germline V gene lookup returns CDR1 SGHVS and CDR2 FQNEAQ. In nucleotides, the CDR3 is TGTGCCAGCAGCTTTGATCCAGACGGCGAAGCCCTTTCCTTT. This codes for CASSFDPDGEALSF.

Turning to this clonotype: A read error may account for a junction end that differs from germline. V is TRBV10-3 and J is TRBJ1-6, with unresolved D. In germline, CDR1 is ENHRY, CDR2 SYGVKD. The CDR3 sequence is 16 residues long. Here the CDR3 reads CATSDSPLTDNSPIQF. In DNA, the CDR3 is TGTGCCACCAGTGACTCCCCCCTAACTGATAATTCACCCATACAGTTT.

This clonotype appeared once. V is TRBV7-2 and J is TRBJ2-7; perhaps TRBD1 as D (5 bases). V was shortened by 4 bases and J by 1 base, with 8 bases between the two germline ends. The length of the CDR3 is 13 residues. Germline V gene sequence: CDR1 SGHTA, CDR2 FQGNSA. CDR3 sequence (DNA): TGTGCCAGCAGCTACGGACATTCCTACGAGCAGTACTTC. It translates to CASSYGHSYEQYF.

Concerning this clonotype itself: One end of the junction is discordant with germline, which a read error may explain. The CDR3 DNA follows: TGTGCCAGCAGCTTAATCCGGACTAGCGGGACGGGGTGTTTT. It translates to CASSLIRTSGTGCF. V and J are TRBV7-2 and TRBJ2-3, with 12 bases aligning to TRBD2. The CDR3 runs to 14 residues. Germline V gives CDR1 SGHTA, CDR2 FQGNSA.

J is TRBJ2-1 and V is TRBV7-2, with TRBD2 identical over 7 bases. The CDR3 extends over 16 amino acids. Trimming took 0 bases from V and 8 from J; bases not matched to a gene: 10. CDR1 and CDR2 (germline): SGHTA, FQGNSA. DNA for the CDR3: TGTGCCAGCAGCTTAGCGGGAAGCGGGGATACGGATGAGCAGTTCTTC. Translated, it gives CASSLAGSGDTDEQFF.

The chain has TRBV7-8 and TRBJ2-3; the match to TRBD1 covers 7 bases. V was clipped by 3 bases and J by 12 bases; unmatched bases: 18. Germline V gives CDR1 SGHVS, CDR2 FQNEAQ. The CDR3 length is 16 residues. CDR3 DNA sequence: TGTGCCAGCAGCTTTGGGACAGACGGGACAGCACTTTCCCAGTATTTT. It is translated as CASSFGTDGTALSQYF.

The rearrangement joins TRBV9 to TRBJ1-1; D remains ambiguous. Germline V gene lookup returns CDR1 SGDLS and CDR2 YYNGEE. The CDR3 has 15 amino acids. V shed 0 bases and J shed 10 bases, with 19 bases lying between them. The CDR3 bases are TGTGCCAGCAGCGTAGGTTCCGATGGGCACACTTTAGCTTTCTTT. Its translation: CASSVGSDGHTLAFF.

This chain joins TRBV20-1 and TRBJ1-6; D not certain. Germline V CDR1 and CDR2: DFQATT, SNEGSKA (reference sequence). This CDR3 contains 11 residues. The V end lost 4 bases, the J end lost 7 bases, and 5 bases lay between the germline ends. CDR3 loop: CSATENSPLHF. The CDR3 DNA follows: TGCAGTGCTACAGAGAATTCACCCCTCCACTTT.

As for this clonotype: The conserved final phenylalanine or tryptophan is absent from the CDR3, which likely points to a read error. The chain is built from TRBV2 and TRBJ2-5; no definite D call. The germline V gene encodes CDR1 SNHLY and CDR2 FYNNEI. V lost 3 bases and J 2 bases, leaving 10 bases between the germline ends. The CDR3 contains 14 residues. Written as DNA, the CDR3 is TGTGCCAGCAGTGACCAGATACAACAAGAGACCCAGTACCTC. It encodes CASSDQIQQETQYL.